These 28 T cell receptor beta chains share one sample of origin, sequenced in a study of blood T cell repertoires in COVID-19. Sequencing used immunoSEQ multiplex PCR; TCRdb keeps in-frame clones, though not all of them. The sample holds under 250,000 clones, 75% to 90% seen once. The source material was peripheral blood. All receptors come from a man aged 30 to 39 with COVID-19, enrolled during active disease.

The chain couples TRBV5-1 to TRBJ2-2; D is perhaps TRBD2 (7 bases). This CDR3 region has 19 residues. Deletions cut 3 bases from V and 1 base from J, with 22 bases between. CDR1 is SGHRS and CDR2 is YFSETQ in the germline V gene. The CDR3 loop reads CASSSPWGGGLRNTGELFF. As DNA, the CDR3 is TGCGCCAGCAGCTCCCCCTGGGGGGGCGGGTTGAGGAACACCGGGGAGCTGTTTTTT. Full variable domain (outside the CDR3, taken from reference TRBV5-1 and TRBJ2-2): KAGVTQTPRYLIKTRGQQVTLSCSPISGHRSVSWYQQTPGQGLQFLFEYFSETQRNKGNFPGRFSGRQFSNSRSEMNVSTLELGDSALYLCASSSPWGGGLRNTGELFFGEGSRLTVL.

A few counts support this clone. This chain joins TRBV9 and TRBJ1-6; TRBD1 matches at 8 bases. CDR3 length: 16 amino acids. Germline assignment: CDR1 SGDLS and CDR2 YYNGEE. With 4 bases clipped from V and 10 bases from J, the junction kept 13 bases outside the gene matches. The CDR3: CASSTGQGTLGSPLHF. The DNA of the CDR3 is TGTGCCAGCAGCACTGGACAGGGCACTTTAGGCTCACCCCTCCACTTT.

The rearrangement uses TRBV24-1 and TRBJ2-7; D may be TRBD1 (6 bases). Germline V CDR1 and CDR2: KGHDR, SFDVKD. V was clipped by 3 bases and J by 5 bases, with 16 bases between them. The CDR3 sequence is 15 residues long. The CDR3 DNA reads as TGTGCCACCAGTGATGCTAGGACAGCTTCGGACGAGCAGTACTTC. Amino acids: CATSDARTASDEQYF.

The genes are TRBV6-1 and TRBJ1-6; 7 nucleotides match TRBD1. CDR1 is MNHNS and CDR2 is SASEGT in the germline V gene. The CDR3 covers 18 residues. After removal of 4 bases from V and 0 bases from J, the junction contained 9 bases not matched to a gene. The CDR3 nucleotides are TGTGCCAGCAGTGGACCGGGGACAGCGAGCTCCTATAATTCACCCCTCCACTTT. This translates into CASSGPGTASSYNSPLHF.

The V gene is TRBV7-3, the J gene TRBJ2-2; D not certain. The germline CDR1 and CDR2 sequences are SGHTA and FQGTGA. V lost 5 bases, J lost 3 bases, and 10 bases lay in between. This CDR3 has 14 residues. CDR3 loop: CASSLRPDTGELFF. CDR3 DNA sequence: TGTGCCAGCAGCCTCCGCCCAGACACCGGGGAGCTGTTTTTT.

This sequence joins TRBV7-2 and TRBJ2-1; 9 bases are a match to TRBD1. CDR1 and CDR2 from the germline V gene are SGHTA and FQGNSA. V trimming: 4 bases; J trimming: 4 bases; junction bases outside the gene matches: 8. The CDR3 spans 16 residues. The DNA of the CDR3 is TGTGCCAGCAGCTCCGCGGACAGGGGCTCTTACAATGAGCAGTTCTTC. Residues: CASSSADRGSYNEQFF.

V gene TRBV7-2 combines with J gene TRBJ1-1; no clear D. The CDR3 covers 13 residues. V lost 5 bases to trimming and J lost 0 bases, with 7 bases between them. The germline V gene has CDR1 SGHTA and CDR2 FQGNSA. The CDR3 region is CASSRLVNTEAFF. Here the CDR3 DNA reads TGTGCCAGCAGCCGTCTCGTGAACACTGAAGCTTTCTTT. The full variable domain, its missing parts supplied by reference TRBV7-2 and TRBJ1-1, is GAGVSQSPSNKVTEKGKDVELRCDPISGHTALYWYRQSLGQGLEFLIYFQGNSAPDKSGLPSDRFSAERTGGSVSTLTIQRTQQEDSAVYLCASSRLVNTEAFFGQGTRLTVV.

J is TRBJ1-5 and V is TRBV2; 10 bases are shared with TRBD1. V lost 8 bases to trimming and J lost 8 bases; unmatched junction nucleotides: 6. Germline V gene sequence: CDR1 SNHLY, CDR2 FYNNEI. The CDR3 is 13 amino acids. The CDR3 nucleotides are TGTGCCAGCCGTTGGGACAGGGGAGAGCCCCAGCATTTT. Translating gives CASRWDRGEPQHF. The whole variable domain, filled in from reference TRBV2 and TRBJ1-5, reads EPEVTQTPSHQVTQMGQEVILRCVPISNHLYFYWYRQILGQKVEFLVSFYNNEISEKSEIFDDQFSVERPDGSNFTLKIRSTKLEDSAMYFCASRWDRGEPQHFGDGTRLSIL.

The genes are TRBV5-4 and TRBJ2-2; 7 nucleotides agree with TRBD1. The trim removed 0 bases at V and 1 base at J, leaving 0 bases unmatched. Looked up from germline, CDR1 is SGHNT and CDR2 is YYREEE (reference sequence). The CDR3 totals 15 residues. The CDR3 region is CASSLGTGNTGELFF. CDR3 in DNA: TGTGCCAGCAGCTTGGGGACAGGGAACACCGGGGAGCTGTTTTTT.

V is TRBV5-1 and J is TRBJ1-4; TRBD1 matches at 9 bases. With 4 bases clipped from V and 11 bases from J, the junction kept 9 bases outside the gene matches. Germline lookup yields CDR1 SGHRS and CDR2 YFSETQ. The CDR3 has 14 amino acids. As DNA, the CDR3 is TGCGCCAGCAGCCCGGGACAGGGTTTGGAGAAACTGTTTTTT. Its protein is CASSPGQGLEKLFF.

The genes are TRBV4-2 and TRBJ1-3; a possible D gene is TRBD1 (5 bases). The V gene lost 0 bases and the J gene lost 2 bases, with 11 bases spanning the gap. The CDR3 extends over 16 amino acids. Germline-derived CDR1 and CDR2 are LGHNA and YNFKEQ. CDR3 coding DNA: TGTGCCAGCAGCCAAGATCCAGGGCAGACTGGAAACACCATATATTTT. Translation: CASSQDPGQTGNTIYF.

This clone came up a few times. The chain couples TRBV4-1 to TRBJ1-2; 10 bases agree with TRBD1. CDR1 and CDR2 (germline): MGHRA, YSYEKL. This CDR3 has 15 amino acids. V lost 0 bases and J lost 6; bases outside the gene matches: 4. In DNA form, the CDR3 reads TGCGCCAGCAGCCAAGAAACGACAGGGGGCGATGGCTACACCTTC. This gives the protein CASSQETTGGDGYTF.

This chain uses TRBV4-3 with TRBJ2-7; D not resolved. CDR1 and CDR2 from the germline V gene are LGHNA and YSLEER. V was trimmed by 0 bases and J by 2 bases, leaving 11 bases between them. The CDR3 runs 15 residues. CDR3 sequence: CASSQEGYLAYEQYF. In nucleotides, the CDR3 is TGCGCCAGCAGCCAAGAGGGCTACCTGGCCTACGAGCAGTACTTC.

The chain joins TRBV2 to TRBJ1-2, with 10 bases that match TRBD1. The junction had 4 bases not matched to a gene; V was cut back by 5 bases and J by 4 bases. The CDR3 consists of 14 residues. The germline V gene encodes CDR1 SNHLY and CDR2 FYNNEI. The CDR3 DNA reads as TGTGCCAGCAGTCGACAGGGGGCGACCTATGGCTACACCTTC. Amino acid sequence: CASSRQGATYGYTF.

V usage is TRBV7-3 and J usage is TRBJ2-7; the match to TRBD1 covers 8 bases. Germline CDR1 SGHTA, CDR2 FQGTGA. V shed 5 bases and J 2 bases; nucleotides not matched to a gene: 5. The CDR3 consists of 14 residues. The CDR3 DNA sequence: TGTGCCAGCAGCCCCCAACAGGGGGCCTACGAGCAGTACTTC. Its protein is CASSPQQGAYEQYF.

The chain links TRBV27 to TRBJ1-2; 8 bases are a match to TRBD1. CDR1 and CDR2 (germline): MNHEY, SMNVEV (reference sequence). The J segment lost 4 bases and the V segment lost 5 bases, leaving 9 bases of the junction unmatched. The CDR3 sequence is 15 residues long. The CDR3 coding sequence is TGTGCCAGCAGTCTCGGACAGGGCAGCCCCTATGGCTACACCTTC. Its translation: CASSLGQGSPYGYTF.

The chain combines TRBV24-1 with TRBJ1-2, with TRBD1 matching over 9 bases. Germline-derived CDR1 and CDR2 are KGHDR and SFDVKD. Losses at the gene ends were 1 base for V and 6 bases for J; bases not matched to a gene: 8. CDR3 length equals 16 residues. CDR3 nucleotides: TGTGCCACCAGTGATTTTTCCACAGGGGGCGGAAATGGCTACACCTTC. Its protein product is CATSDFSTGGGNGYTF.

The rearrangement links TRBV5-1 to TRBJ1-6; D is perhaps TRBD1 (5 bases). Deletions cut 2 bases from V and 4 bases from J, with 13 bases between. Per germline, CDR1 SGHRS and CDR2 YFSETQ. The CDR3 covers 16 residues. The CDR3 loop is CASSLQGDPYNSPLHF. In DNA, the CDR3 is TGCGCCAGCAGCTTACAAGGGGATCCTTATAATTCACCCCTCCACTTT.

This chain connects TRBV5-4 to TRBJ1-2, with D possibly being TRBD1 (6 bases). This CDR3 is 16 amino acids long. Germline assignment: CDR1 SGHNT and CDR2 YYREEE (reference sequence). The V end lost 1 base, the J end lost 2 bases, and 15 bases lay between the germline ends. This CDR3 reads CASSLLRGQLNYGYTF. DNA of the CDR3: TGTGCCAGCAGCTTGCTTCGCGGACAGCTAAACTATGGCTACACCTTC.

Comments on this clone: Sequence at one end of the junction differs from germline and may be a read error. The chain uses TRBV7-3 and TRBJ2-1; 7 positions agree with TRBD1. The CDR3 sequence is 15 residues long. The germline V gene has CDR1 SGHTA and CDR2 FQGTGA. The CDR3 DNA reads as TGTGCCAGCAGCTTATTGGGACAGACAATGAATGGGCAGTTCTTC. It is translated as CASSLLGQTMNGQFF.

CDR3: CASSFFAGDTGELFF. CDR3 coding DNA: TGCGCCAGCAGCTTTTTCGCCGGGGACACCGGGGAGCTGTTTTTT. The chain employs TRBV5-1 and TRBJ2-2, with a possible D match to TRBD2 (5 bases). The length of the CDR3 is 15 residues. Germline assignment: CDR1 SGHRS and CDR2 YFSETQ. Trimming took 2 bases from V and 3 from J, leaving 11 bases between them. Supplemented by reference TRBV5-1 and TRBJ2-2, the full variable domain reads KAGVTQTPRYLIKTRGQQVTLSCSPISGHRSVSWYQQTPGQGLQFLFEYFSETQRNKGNFPGRFSGRQFSNSRSEMNVSTLELGDSALYLCASSFFAGDTGELFFGEGSRLTVL.

This chain connects TRBV9 to TRBJ1-5; TRBD1 is a possible D gene (6 bases). Germline-derived CDR1 and CDR2 are SGDLS and YYNGEE. The CDR3 is 15 residues long. Trimming took off 1 base at V and 0 bases at J, with 8 bases between the two ends. Written as DNA, the CDR3 is TGTGCCAGCAGCGTATGGGGGCATAGCAATCAGCCCCAGCATTTT. This codes for CASSVWGHSNQPQHF.

This chain links TRBV13 with TRBJ1-1, with D unresolved. This CDR3 is 14 amino acids long. V shed 5 bases and J shed 0 bases, with 10 bases lying between them. Germline V gene data show CDR1 as PRHDT and CDR2 as FYEKMQ (reference sequence). The CDR3 DNA reads as TGTGCCAGCAGCCCCGAGTCCGTGAACACTGAAGCTTTCTTT. As protein: CASSPESVNTEAFF.

V usage is TRBV11-2 and J usage is TRBJ2-1; possible D gene TRBD1, 6 bases. Germline CDR1 reads SGHAT; CDR2 reads FQNNGV. V lost 1 base to trimming and J lost 4 bases, with 8 bases between them. The CDR3 runs 14 residues. CDR3 in DNA: TGTGCCAGCAGCTTAGGGACAGTATACAATGAGCAGTTCTTC. It specifies CASSLGTVYNEQFF.

The chain couples TRBV7-9 to TRBJ1-2, with 8 bases that match TRBD1. Germline CDR1 and CDR2: SEHNR and FQNEAQ (reference sequence). The CDR3 length is 17 residues. V lost 4 bases to trimming and J lost 6 bases; unmatched junction nucleotides: 16. DNA for the CDR3: TGTGCCAGCAGCTCGTCCGGGACAGGAGTCGTGATCCATGGCTACACCTTC. This codes for CASSSSGTGVVIHGYTF.

This clone was seen just once. CDR3 in DNA: TGTGCCAGCAGCCAAGAGGGGGCGGCTGAGCAGTTCTTC. It encodes CASSQEGAAEQFF. This chain links TRBV3-1 (or the pseudogene TRBV3-2) with TRBJ2-1, with D possibly being TRBD1 (6 bases). There are 13 residues in the CDR3. The V gene lost 0 bases and the J gene lost 9 bases, with 9 bases spanning the gap. Germline lookup yields CDR1 LGHDT and CDR2 YNNKEL (reference sequence).

The CDR3 DNA is TGTGCCAGCAGTTCGTACCTCGCCGGGTCTGAAGCTTTCTTT. Translated, it gives CASSSYLAGSEAFF. The V call is TRBV28, the J call TRBJ1-1; D not resolved. Trimming cost V 4 bases and J 6 bases, with 15 bases left between them. Germline V lookup: CDR1 MDHEN, CDR2 SYDVKM. This CDR3 comprises 14 residues.

The chain joins TRBV19 to TRBJ2-7, with 9 bases that match TRBD1. This CDR3 comprises 14 residues. CDR1 LNHDA and CDR2 SQIVND come from the germline V gene (reference sequence). The ends lost 3 bases at V and 7 bases at J; junction bases unmatched: 7. The CDR3 DNA is TGTGCCAGTAGTATCCGGGACAGGGCGAGGGAGCAGTACTTC. It codes for CASSIRDRAREQYF.